A single sample gave rise to the 24 T cell receptor beta chains below, sequenced in a study of T cells in Graves' hyperthyroidism and ophthalmopathy. Authors of the study amplified TCR beta CDR3 regions from RNA transcripts. RT-PCR in the first round (using the HTBI primer set) targeted the TCR CDR3. From the multiplex PCR reads, TCRdb called clonotypes with MiXCR, one entry per CDR3 protein. The sample carries approximately 700,000 distinct CDR3 sequences, about 45% recorded once. Sequencing was carried out using peripheral blood or thyroid tissue (not recorded which). Every receptor here comes from an adult man with Graves' disease, either hyperthyroidism or ophthalmopathy (not recorded which).

V gene TRBV20-1 combines with J gene TRBJ2-7; 8 positions match TRBD1. The CDR3 extends over 14 amino acids. Germline V gene lookup returns CDR1 DFQATT and CDR2 SNEGSKA (reference sequence). V gave up 3 bases and J gave up 3 bases; unmatched junction bases: 7. This CDR3 is CSARDREKYYEQYF. CDR3 DNA: TGCAGTGCTAGGGACAGGGAAAAGTACTACGAGCAGTACTTC.

The chain recombines TRBV19 with TRBJ1-2; TRBD1 matches 9 bases. The germline V gene has CDR1 LNHDA and CDR2 SQIVND (reference sequence). This CDR3 contains 14 residues. V shed 7 bases, J shed 7 bases, and the junction held 10 bases outside the gene matches. The CDR3 loop is CASKEGQGTFGYTF. The CDR3, as DNA: TGTGCCAGTAAAGAGGGACAGGGAACGTTTGGCTACACCTTC.

In its sample, this clonotype was seen many times. The CDR3: CASSRTRTRDSPLHF. Here the CDR3 DNA reads TGTGCCAGCAGTCGCACGAGGACACGGGATTCACCCCTCCACTTT. The chain combines TRBV2 with TRBJ1-6; D may be TRBD1 (5 bases). The germline V gene has CDR1 SNHLY and CDR2 FYNNEI. The CDR3 contains 15 residues. V was trimmed by 5 bases and J by 8 bases, leaving 16 bases between them.

The chain recombines TRBV7-2 with TRBJ1-4, with a weak D call TRBD1 (6 bases). The V and J ends lost 4 bases and 0 bases respectively, with 15 bases between them. Germline V gives CDR1 SGHTA, CDR2 FQGNSA. This CDR3 comprises 17 residues. CDR3 sequence reads: CASSSAGEETTNEKLFF. CDR3 nucleotides: TGTGCCAGCAGCTCGGCAGGGGAGGAGACAACTAATGAAAAACTGTTTTTT.

The chain recombines TRBV7-2 with TRBJ2-7; TRBD2 agrees at 13 bases. Germline V gene data show CDR1 as SGHTA and CDR2 as FQGNSA. This CDR3 region has 15 residues. The junction had 4 bases not matched to a gene; V was cut back by 4 bases and J by 4 bases. The CDR3 nucleotides read TGTGCCAGCAGCTGGACTAGCGGGGGAGAGTACGAGCAGTACTTC. This gives the protein CASSWTSGGEYEQYF.

The chain has TRBV7-2 and TRBJ2-7; possibly TRBD2 for D (6 bases). The CDR3 contains 14 residues. Germline V CDR1 and CDR2: SGHTA, FQGNSA. V lost 5 bases and J 2 bases, leaving 13 bases between the germline ends. The CDR3 protein is CASSQGGLTYEQYF. CDR3 nucleotides: TGTGCCAGCAGCCAGGGAGGATTGACCTACGAGCAGTACTTC.

The sample holds many counts of this clonotype. The chain combines TRBV24-1 with TRBJ1-2, with D maybe TRBD1 (6 bases). Germline V gene data show CDR1 as KGHDR and CDR2 as SFDVKD. The V end lost 4 bases, the J end lost 5 bases, and 13 bases lay between the germline ends. This CDR3 contains 14 residues. The CDR3 reads CATSDAGAPYGYTF. The CDR3 DNA reads TGTGCCACCAGTGACGCAGGGGCCCCTTATGGCTACACCTTC.

The chain has TRBV2 and TRBJ1-4, with unresolved D. V was shortened by 3 bases and J by 8 bases, with 10 bases between the two germline ends. Germline CDR1 is SNHLY and CDR2 is FYNNEI. This CDR3 region has 13 residues. CDR3 in amino acids: CASSEPDGEKLFF. The CDR3 DNA reads as TGTGCCAGCAGTGAGCCCGATGGAGAAAAACTGTTTTTT.

Notes on this clonotype: This may arise from a read error, as a much more abundant clone is one base away. This chain links TRBV2 with TRBJ1-3; no firm D call. The CDR3 runs to 16 residues. Germline CDR1 SNHLY, CDR2 FYNNEI. DNA of the CDR3: TGTGCCGGCAGTGCCCAAGGCACGATCTCTGGAAACACCATATATTTT. Translating it yields CAGSAQGTISGNTIYF. Drawing the rest from reference TRBV2 and TRBJ1-3, the complete variable domain is EPEVTQTPSHQVTQMGQEVILRCVPISNHLYFYWYRQILGQKVEFLVSFYNNEISEKSEIFDDQFSVERPDGSNFTLKIRSTKLEDSAMYFCAGSAQGTISGNTIYFGEGSWLTVV.

V usage is TRBV20-1 and J usage is TRBJ2-7, with TRBD1 as a possible D gene (5 bases). Trimming took off 3 bases at V and 2 bases at J, with 14 bases between the two ends. CDR1 DFQATT and CDR2 SNEGSKA come from the germline V gene (reference sequence). This CDR3 contains 14 residues. CDR3 in DNA: TGCAGTGCTAGTGGTGCGAGCAGGGCCTACGAGCAGTACTTC. Residues: CSASGASRAYEQYF.

The chain combines TRBV19 with TRBJ1-6; 11 bases map to TRBD1. CDR1 and CDR2 (germline): LNHDA, SQIVND (reference sequence). V shed 9 bases, J shed 10 bases, and the junction held 11 bases outside the gene matches. This CDR3 has 15 residues. The chain's CDR3 is CASTTGTGGRSPLHF. The DNA of the CDR3 is TGTGCCAGCACCACCGGGACAGGGGGACGGTCACCCCTCCACTTT.

This sequence joins TRBV7-9 and TRBJ2-5, with D possibly TRBD1 on 6 matching bases. Trimming took off 6 bases at V and 0 bases at J, with 17 bases between the two ends. Germline CDR1 SEHNR, CDR2 FQNEAQ (reference sequence). This CDR3 region has 16 residues. The CDR3 bases are TGTGCCAGCAGTTACTTGGACAGTTGGTACCAAGAGACCCAGTACTTC. Amino acids: CASSYLDSWYQETQYF.

The chain has TRBV5-1 and TRBJ1-3; the D gene is possibly TRBD1 (5 bases). The CDR3 runs 15 residues. Trimming took off 0 bases at V and 8 bases at J, with 15 bases between the two ends. The germline V gene has CDR1 SGHRS and CDR2 YFSETQ. The CDR3 DNA follows: TGCGCCAGCAGCTTGGAGGGGTCCTATGGCTACACCATATATTTT. This translates into CASSLEGSYGYTIYF.

V is TRBV12-3 or TRBV12-4 and J is TRBJ1-2; the match to TRBD1 covers 7 bases. This CDR3 region has 14 residues. J gave up 4 bases and V 6 bases, and 8 bases lay outside the gene matches. CDR3 amino acids: CASSYTGTVYGYTF. The CDR3 coding sequence is TGTGCCAGCAGCTACACCGGGACAGTCTATGGCTACACCTTC.

J is TRBJ2-7 and V is TRBV28; 7 bases agree with TRBD1. The ends lost 2 bases at V and 4 bases at J; junction bases unmatched: 8. The CDR3 totals 15 residues. Germline CDR1 and CDR2: MDHEN and SYDVKM. This chain's CDR3 is CASSLSGGRGYEQYF. The CDR3 DNA follows: TGTGCCAGCAGTTTAAGTGGCGGCAGGGGGTACGAGCAGTACTTC.

This clonotype was counted at least ten times. DNA of the CDR3: TGCAGTGCAAGGAACTACGAGCAGTACTTC. Its translation: CSARNYEQYF. The chain has TRBV20-1 and TRBJ2-7; D unclear. CDR1 and CDR2 from the germline V gene are DFQATT and SNEGSKA (reference sequence). The CDR3 totals 10 residues. V lost 6 bases and J lost 3, with 6 bases in between.

The chain carries TRBV10-3 and TRBJ1-5; D ambiguous. Germline V gene sequence: CDR1 ENHRY, CDR2 SYGVKD. The CDR3 runs to 16 residues. The V end lost 2 bases, the J end lost 5 bases, and 16 bases lay between the germline ends. The DNA for the CDR3 is TGTGCCATCAGTGAGGGCGGGAGGGCCCTAGATCAGCCCCAGCATTTT. Protein product: CAISEGGRALDQPQHF.

This clonotype was detected ten times or more. The chain has TRBV7-9 and TRBJ1-6; D remains ambiguous. The CDR3 loop spans 13 amino acids. V lost 2 bases, J lost 9 bases, and 8 bases lay in between. Germline V gene lookup returns CDR1 SEHNR and CDR2 FQNEAQ (reference sequence). The CDR3 bases are TGTGCCAGCAGCTTACAGGCGGGTTCACCCCTCCACTTT. Protein: CASSLQAGSPLHF.

This clonotype was seen repeatedly, ten times or more. This chain links TRBV20-1 with TRBJ2-7; a possible D gene is TRBD1 (5 bases). Germline-derived CDR1 and CDR2 are DFQATT and SNEGSKA (reference sequence). The CDR3 is 12 amino acids. V gave up 5 bases and J gave up 3 bases, with 11 bases separating them. The CDR3: CSAGQSNYEQYF. Here the CDR3 DNA reads TGCAGTGCTGGACAATCGAACTACGAGCAGTACTTC.

The CDR3 spells CAISETPDNSPLHF. CDR3 nucleotides: TGTGCCATCAGTGAGACCCCCGACAATTCACCCCTCCACTTT. The rearrangement joins TRBV10-3 to TRBJ1-6; D unclear. The CDR3 has 14 amino acids. Germline CDR1 is ENHRY and CDR2 is SYGVKD. V lost 2 bases to trimming and J lost 7 bases, with 9 bases between them.

To note about this clonotype: A much larger clone lies one base from this, so it may be a read error. The chain recombines TRBV10-3 with TRBJ2-2, with a possible D match to TRBD1 (6 bases). The CDR3 is 14 amino acids. The V gene's germline CDR1 is ENHRY and CDR2 SYGVKD. V dropped 4 bases and J dropped 5 bases, with 11 bases sitting between them. CDR3 coding DNA: TGTGCCATCAGTGGGTCTCAGGGGACCGGGGAGCTGTTTTTT. Translated, it gives CAISGSQGTGELFF.

In this sample, this clonotype turned up many times. V and J are TRBV24-1 and TRBJ1-2, with 9 bases that match TRBD1. The CDR3 has 14 residues. V shed 7 bases, J shed 2 bases, and the junction held 4 bases outside the gene matches. In germline, CDR1 is KGHDR, CDR2 SFDVKD. The CDR3 reads CATRGQGPNYGYTF. CDR3 bases: TGTGCCACCAGGGGACAGGGCCCCAACTATGGCTACACCTTC.

V is TRBV12-3 or TRBV12-4 and J is TRBJ1-3; TRBD1 is a possible D gene (6 bases). V was clipped by 6 bases and J by 2 bases, with 11 bases between them. The CDR3 spans 14 residues. The CDR3 DNA is TGTGCCAGCAGGGTCACAGGGCCTGGAAACACCATATATTTT. Its protein product is CASRVTGPGNTIYF.

V gene TRBV7-3 combines with J gene TRBJ1-1; tentative D call: TRBD1 (5 bases). V lost 2 bases to trimming and J lost 4 bases, with 14 bases between them. The germline gives CDR1 SGHTA, CDR2 FQGTGA. This CDR3 spans 15 amino acids. CDR3 sequence reads: CASSLVGQGGTEAFF. The DNA of the CDR3 is TGTGCCAGCAGCTTAGTCGGGCAGGGTGGCACTGAAGCTTTCTTT.